This is a list of T cell receptor beta chains from one sample in a study of PD-L1 blockade in urothelial cancer. Produced via immunoSEQ multiplex PCR; TCRdb's table is partial and in-frame only. There are some 65,000 clones in the sample; roughly 79% occur only once, and 3.2% lies in the top ten. Source: PBMCs, taken around atezolizumab (anti-PD-L1) treatment. The receptors here all came from an older man with urothelial cancer. Both conserved end residues are part of each CDR3. The order of the fields is J gene, CDR3 length, D gene, clone size, V gene, CDR3 DNA, CDR3 protein. A D gene is named only where the DNA matches it firmly. A row's size may be missing; if present it is once, few, many or a size class.

J gene: TRBJ1-1
CDR3 length: 13
D gene: -
clone size: -
V gene: TRBV25-1
CDR3 DNA: TGTGCCAGCAGTGAACGACATAGACCTGAAGCTTTCTTT
CDR3 protein: CASSERHRPEAFF

J gene: TRBJ2-1
CDR3 length: 15
D gene: -
clone size: few
V gene: TRBV5-4
CDR3 DNA: TGTGCCAGCAGCTTGCTACGGGGAAATGCCGATGAGCAGTTCTTC
CDR3 protein: CASSLLRGNADEQFF

J gene: TRBJ2-3
CDR3 length: 16
D gene: -
clone size: -
V gene: TRBV5-4
CDR3 DNA: TGTGCCAGCAGCTCAAGCCAACTAGGAAGCACAGATACGCAGTATTTT
CDR3 protein: CASSSSQLGSTDTQYF

J gene: TRBJ1-5
CDR3 length: 15
D gene: -
clone size: -
V gene: TRBV7-2
CDR3 DNA: TGTGCCAGCAGCTTAGAGGGGTCTAGCAATCAGCCCCAGCATTTT
CDR3 protein: CASSLEGSSNQPQHF

J gene: TRBJ1-5
CDR3 length: 11
D gene: -
clone size: -
V gene: TRBV6-1
CDR3 DNA: TGTGCCACCGGAGGCAATCAGCCCCAGCATTTT
CDR3 protein: CATGGNQPQHF

J gene: TRBJ2-7
CDR3 length: 15
D gene: TRBD1
clone size: -
V gene: TRBV7-9
CDR3 DNA: TGTGCCAGCAGCTCCAACAGGGGGCGACTTTACGAGCAGTACTTC
CDR3 protein: CASSSNRGRLYEQYF

J gene: TRBJ2-7
CDR3 length: 14
D gene: TRBD1
clone size: -
V gene: TRBV6-5
CDR3 DNA: TGTGCCAGCAGCCGGACAGGGGGGGCCTACGAGCAGTACTTC
CDR3 protein: CASSRTGGAYEQYF

J gene: TRBJ1-1
CDR3 length: 13
D gene: TRBD1
clone size: -
V gene: TRBV5-1
CDR3 DNA: TGCGCCAGCAGCTTGGGCGGACAGGGCGAAGCTTTCTTT
CDR3 protein: CASSLGGQGEAFF

J gene: TRBJ2-7
CDR3 length: 16
D gene: TRBD1
clone size: -
V gene: TRBV5-4
CDR3 DNA: TGTGCCAGCAGCCCCACCCCGGACAGGGCCTCCTACGAGCAGTACTTC
CDR3 protein: CASSPTPDRASYEQYF

J gene: TRBJ2-5
CDR3 length: 13
D gene: TRBD2
clone size: -
V gene: TRBV10-3
CDR3 DNA: TGTGCCACCCAACTAGCGGGAGAGGAGACCCAGTACTTC
CDR3 protein: CATQLAGEETQYF

J gene: TRBJ1-2
CDR3 length: 16
D gene: -
clone size: -
V gene: TRBV4-2
CDR3 DNA: TGTGCCAGCAGCCAAACAGCGGGCCTCGTTCACTATGGCTACACCTTC
CDR3 protein: CASSQTAGLVHYGYTF

J gene: TRBJ1-1
CDR3 length: 13
D gene: -
clone size: -
V gene: TRBV6-5
CDR3 DNA: TGTGCCAGCAGCCGAACAGGGAACACTGAAGCTTTCTTT
CDR3 protein: CASSRTGNTEAFF

J gene: TRBJ2-7
CDR3 length: 15
D gene: TRBD1
clone size: -
V gene: TRBV9
CDR3 DNA: TGTGCCAGCAGCGTCCTACAGGGGGCGGAGGACAGGCAGTACTTC
CDR3 protein: CASSVLQGAEDRQYF

J gene: TRBJ1-1
CDR3 length: 15
D gene: TRBD1
clone size: -
V gene: TRBV30
CDR3 DNA: TGTGCCTGGGGGCTACCGGACAGGGCGAACACTGAAGCTTTCTTT
CDR3 protein: CAWGLPDRANTEAFF

J gene: TRBJ2-3
CDR3 length: 16
D gene: TRBD1
clone size: -
V gene: TRBV5-1
CDR3 DNA: TGCGCCAGCAGCTTGGGGCAGGGGGCGCGGACAGATACGCAGTATTTT
CDR3 protein: CASSLGQGARTDTQYF

J gene: TRBJ2-3
CDR3 length: 19
D gene: TRBD2
clone size: -
V gene: TRBV27
CDR3 DNA: TGTGCCAGCAGTTTAAACCCTCTCGGACTAGCGGGAGTAGGCGATACGCAGTATTTT
CDR3 protein: CASSLNPLGLAGVGDTQYF

J gene: TRBJ1-2
CDR3 length: 15
D gene: TRBD1
clone size: -
V gene: TRBV6-1
CDR3 DNA: TGTGCCAGCAGGCTGACAGGGGAGACTAACTATGGCTACACCTTC
CDR3 protein: CASRLTGETNYGYTF

J gene: TRBJ1-1
CDR3 length: 12
D gene: -
clone size: -
V gene: TRBV27
CDR3 DNA: TGTGCCAGCAGAACGGTGAACACTGAAGCTTTCTTT
CDR3 protein: CASRTVNTEAFF

J gene: TRBJ1-1
CDR3 length: 13
D gene: -
clone size: -
V gene: TRBV29-1
CDR3 DNA: TGCAGCGCGGCACAGGCCCTGAACACTGAAGCTTTCTTT
CDR3 protein: CSAAQALNTEAFF

J gene: TRBJ2-5
CDR3 length: 14
D gene: -
clone size: -
V gene: TRBV5-1
CDR3 DNA: TGCGCCAGCAGCTTGAGCCGCTCCCAAGAGACCCAGTACTTC
CDR3 protein: CASSLSRSQETQYF

J gene: TRBJ2-1
CDR3 length: 13
D gene: -
clone size: -
V gene: TRBV2
CDR3 DNA: TGTGCCAGCAGCAAGGGACTGAGCAATGAGCAGTTCTTC
CDR3 protein: CASSKGLSNEQFF

J gene: TRBJ2-7
CDR3 length: 16
D gene: TRBD2
clone size: -
V gene: TRBV5-6
CDR3 DNA: TGTGCCAGCAGCTTGACTTCAACTAGCGGGAGCCACGAGCAGTACTTC
CDR3 protein: CASSLTSTSGSHEQYF

J gene: TRBJ2-3
CDR3 length: 15
D gene: TRBD2
clone size: -
V gene: TRBV9
CDR3 DNA: TGTGCCAGCAGCGGTAGCGGGAGGGTTGGAGATACGCAGTATTTT
CDR3 protein: CASSGSGRVGDTQYF

J gene: TRBJ1-1
CDR3 length: 16
D gene: TRBD1
clone size: -
V gene: TRBV2
CDR3 DNA: TGTGCCAGCAGTTTGGACAGGGGACCCTCACAAGATGAAGCTTTCTTT
CDR3 protein: CASSLDRGPSQDEAFF

J gene: TRBJ2-5
CDR3 length: 13
D gene: TRBD2
clone size: -
V gene: TRBV2
CDR3 DNA: TGTGCCAGCACTAGGGACTATCAAGAGACCCAGTACTTC
CDR3 protein: CASTRDYQETQYF

J gene: TRBJ2-1
CDR3 length: 14
D gene: TRBD1
clone size: -
V gene: TRBV2
CDR3 DNA: TGTGCCGCTCGGGACAGGGGGCGGTACAATGAGCAGTTCTTC
CDR3 protein: CAARDRGRYNEQFF

J gene: TRBJ1-5
CDR3 length: 15
D gene: -
clone size: once
V gene: TRBV5-6
CDR3 DNA: TGTGCCAGCAGCCGCTGGGCGGCGAGGGATCAGCCCCAGCATTTT
CDR3 protein: CASSRWAARDQPQHF

J gene: TRBJ1-2
CDR3 length: 13
D gene: TRBD1
clone size: -
V gene: TRBV6-1
CDR3 DNA: TGTGCCAGCAGTTGGACAGGGTCGGATGGCTACACCTTC
CDR3 protein: CASSWTGSDGYTF

J gene: TRBJ1-2
CDR3 length: 13
D gene: TRBD1
clone size: few
V gene: TRBV6-1
CDR3 DNA: TGTGCCAGCAGCCGGGACAGGGGTTATGGCTACACCTTC
CDR3 protein: CASSRDRGYGYTF

J gene: TRBJ1-2
CDR3 length: 18
D gene: TRBD1
clone size: -
V gene: TRBV7-8
CDR3 DNA: TGTGCCAGCAGCTTATCGGTTCTTAGACAGGGCGCAAACTATGGCTACACCTTC
CDR3 protein: CASSLSVLRQGANYGYTF

J gene: TRBJ1-3
CDR3 length: 12
D gene: TRBD1
clone size: -
V gene: TRBV30
CDR3 DNA: TGTGCCTGGGACAGGGCTGGAAACACCATATATTTT
CDR3 protein: CAWDRAGNTIYF

J gene: TRBJ1-4
CDR3 length: 14
D gene: -
clone size: once
V gene: TRBV5-1
CDR3 DNA: TGCGCCAGCGCCCGGGGGGGCCTGAATGAAAAACTGTTTTTT
CDR3 protein: CASARGGLNEKLFF

J gene: TRBJ2-7
CDR3 length: 14
D gene: -
clone size: -
V gene: TRBV19
CDR3 DNA: TGTGCCAGTAGTTCAGCGAGGGACAACTACGAGCAGTACTTC
CDR3 protein: CASSSARDNYEQYF

J gene: TRBJ2-3
CDR3 length: 18
D gene: TRBD2
clone size: -
V gene: TRBV7-2
CDR3 DNA: TGTGCCAGCAGCTTCCCAAGGGAATCAGCGGGAGAGCGGAATACGCAGTATTTT
CDR3 protein: CASSFPRESAGERNTQYF

J gene: TRBJ2-5
CDR3 length: 15
D gene: TRBD2
clone size: -
V gene: TRBV6-6
CDR3 DNA: TGTGCCAGCCTCGGGACTAGCGGGAGGTCCGAGACCCAGTACTTC
CDR3 protein: CASLGTSGRSETQYF

J gene: TRBJ2-7
CDR3 length: 16
D gene: TRBD1
clone size: once
V gene: TRBV10-1
CDR3 DNA: TGCGCCAGCAGTGGGTTCACCGGGACAGGGTATCGCGAGCAGTACTTC
CDR3 protein: CASSGFTGTGYREQYF

J gene: TRBJ2-7
CDR3 length: 14
D gene: -
clone size: -
V gene: TRBV30
CDR3 DNA: TGTGCCTGGAGTGTAGGAGTAAAACTCTACGAGCAGTACTTC
CDR3 protein: CAWSVGVKLYEQYF

J gene: TRBJ2-1
CDR3 length: 12
D gene: -
clone size: -
V gene: TRBV27
CDR3 DNA: TGTGCCAGCAGTTTACTAGGAAATGAGCAGTTCTTC
CDR3 protein: CASSLLGNEQFF

J gene: TRBJ1-5
CDR3 length: 14
D gene: TRBD1
clone size: -
V gene: TRBV19
CDR3 DNA: TGTGCCAGTAGTACACGACAGGGGGGTTGGTCCCAGCATTTT
CDR3 protein: CASSTRQGGWSQHF

J gene: TRBJ2-3
CDR3 length: 13
D gene: TRBD1
clone size: once
V gene: TRBV13
CDR3 DNA: TGTGCCAGCAGCCCTGGGACAGCAGATACGCAGTATTTT
CDR3 protein: CASSPGTADTQYF

J gene: TRBJ2-1
CDR3 length: 16
D gene: -
clone size: -
V gene: TRBV6-5
CDR3 DNA: TGTGCCAGCAGTTACTCCGAGGACACCTCCTACAATGAGCAGTTCTTC
CDR3 protein: CASSYSEDTSYNEQFF

J gene: TRBJ2-1
CDR3 length: 15
D gene: -
clone size: -
V gene: TRBV29-1
CDR3 DNA: TGCAGCGTTGACCAGGTGGGCCCCCTTCGCAATGAGCAGTTCTTC
CDR3 protein: CSVDQVGPLRNEQFF

J gene: TRBJ2-1
CDR3 length: 17
D gene: TRBD2
clone size: -
V gene: TRBV7-9
CDR3 DNA: TGTGCCAGCAGCTTAGAAGGGTTTAGCGGGACCTACAATGAGCAGTTCTTC
CDR3 protein: CASSLEGFSGTYNEQFF

J gene: TRBJ2-3
CDR3 length: 13
D gene: -
clone size: -
V gene: TRBV7-3
CDR3 DNA: TGTGCCAGCAGCTTAACCTACACAGATACGCAGTATTTT
CDR3 protein: CASSLTYTDTQYF